Below, 31 T cell receptor beta chains from the same sample are listed, as sequenced in a study of cytomegalovirus exposure and HLA in healthy donors. Both 60 Vbeta primers and 13 Jbeta primers went into the PCR. Produced via immunoSEQ multiplex PCR; TCRdb's table is partial and in-frame only. The data contain around 150,000 clones, around three quarters of them singletons. The source material was PBMCs. These receptors were obtained from a man aged 40-49 years in good health and CMV-seropositive.

The chain is built from TRBV28 and TRBJ1-1; 9 bases agree with TRBD1. Losses at the gene ends were 5 bases for V and 1 base for J; bases not matched to a gene: 11. The CDR3 is 17 residues long. CDR1 and CDR2 (germline): MDHEN, SYDVKM. The CDR3 loop reads CASSIPTGGERNTEAFF. Here the CDR3 DNA reads TGTGCCAGCAGTATCCCGACAGGGGGGGAGAGGAACACTGAAGCTTTCTTT.

In its sample, this clone was seen a few times. V and J are TRBV6-1 and TRBJ2-1; the D gene is possibly TRBD2 (7 bases). V lost 6 bases to trimming and J lost 7 bases, with 16 bases between them. The CDR3 has 14 residues. Germline V CDR1 and CDR2: MNHNS, SASEGT. The DNA for the CDR3 is TGTGCCAGCAGGGGGGGGGCAAGTTTGAATGAGCAGTTCTTC. As protein: CASRGGASLNEQFF.

The V call is TRBV28, the J call TRBJ2-7, with 11 bases aligning to TRBD2. Germline CDR1 and CDR2: MDHEN and SYDVKM. The trim removed 8 bases at V and 4 bases at J, leaving 10 bases unmatched. This CDR3 is 15 amino acids long. Written as DNA, the CDR3 is TGTGCCAGCTCTCCGCCGGGACTAGCGGTTTACGAGCAGTACTTC. It translates to CASSPPGLAVYEQYF.

The rearrangement joins TRBV5-1 to TRBJ2-7; 10 bases agree with TRBD2. The CDR3 runs to 13 residues. V lost 7 bases to trimming and J lost 2 bases; unmatched junction nucleotides: 3. The germline V gene has CDR1 SGHRS and CDR2 YFSETQ. CDR3: CASRTSGTYEQYF. The CDR3 DNA is TGCGCCAGCCGGACTAGCGGCACCTACGAGCAGTACTTC.

V and J are TRBV7-6 and TRBJ2-1; D ambiguous. The germline CDR1 and CDR2 sequences are SGHVS and FNYEAQ. V dropped 3 bases and J dropped 1 base, with 13 bases sitting between them. This CDR3 is built from 16 residues. The CDR3 DNA sequence: TGTGCCAGCAGCTTTACCGCAGGTCGGTCCTACAATGAGCAGTTCTTC. It translates to CASSFTAGRSYNEQFF.

V is TRBV4-1 and J is TRBJ2-1, with 9 bases identical to TRBD1. This CDR3 has 16 amino acids. Germline CDR1 MGHRA, CDR2 YSYEKL. The V gene end was trimmed by 4 bases and the J gene end by 7 bases; junction bases not matched to a gene: 11. CDR3 amino acids: CASSLQGTGPGNEQFF. The CDR3 DNA is TGCGCCAGCAGCCTACAGGGGACAGGGCCCGGGAATGAGCAGTTCTTC.

In its sample, this clone was seen a few times. The chain employs TRBV4-2 and TRBJ2-5; 10 bases fit TRBD2. The V segment lost 8 bases and the J segment 4 bases; nucleotides outside the gene matches: 4. Germline CDR1 is LGHNA and CDR2 is YNFKEQ. The CDR3 has 13 amino acids. CDR3 sequence: CASCRTSGETQYF. The CDR3 bases are TGTGCCAGCTGCCGGACTAGCGGAGAGACCCAGTACTTC.

The chain joins TRBV7-8 to TRBJ2-3; the match to TRBD2 covers 13 bases. Per germline, CDR1 SGHVS and CDR2 FQNEAQ. The CDR3 runs to 17 residues. V trimming: 2 bases; J trimming: 1 base; junction bases outside the gene matches: 3. The CDR3 DNA reads TGTGCCAGCAGCTTAATCGGACTAGCGGGGGGCACAGATACGCAGTATTTT. Encoded protein: CASSLIGLAGGTDTQYF.

This rearrangement joins TRBV2 to TRBJ1-4; D perhaps matches TRBD1 (5 bases). CDR3 length: 14 residues. The germline V gene encodes CDR1 SNHLY and CDR2 FYNNEI. Trimming shortened V by 3 bases and J by 4 bases, and 9 bases separated the two germline ends. CDR3 nucleotides: TGTGCCAGCAGTGATACCCAGGGTAATGAAAAACTGTTTTTT. Its protein product is CASSDTQGNEKLFF.

The gene calls are TRBV2 and TRBJ2-1, with unresolved D. This CDR3 is 10 amino acids long. With 8 bases removed from V and 6 bases from J, the gap between germline ends came to 5 bases. CDR1 SNHLY and CDR2 FYNNEI come from the germline V gene. CDR3 in amino acids: CASLLNEQFF. CDR3 bases: TGTGCCAGCCTACTCAATGAGCAGTTCTTC.

This clone occurred once. V and J are TRBV4-1 and TRBJ2-3; D uncertain. V lost 1 base, J lost 2 bases, and 10 bases lay in between. CDR1 and CDR2 (germline): MGHRA, YSYEKL. The CDR3 has 15 amino acids. CDR3 DNA sequence: TGCGCCAGCAGCCAAGGACATCCGAACACAGATACGCAGTATTTT. Translation gives CASSQGHPNTDTQYF.

The CDR3 DNA reads TGTGCCAGCAGCGGCCAGGGAGGTCGCCAAGAGACCCAGTACTTC. Protein: CASSGQGGRQETQYF. The rearrangement joins TRBV6-5 to TRBJ2-5, with D tentatively TRBD2 (6 bases). V was shortened by 6 bases and J by 1 base, with 15 bases between the two germline ends. This CDR3 is 15 amino acids long. CDR1 MNHEY and CDR2 SVGAGI come from the germline V gene.

V is TRBV6-1 and J is TRBJ2-1; tentatively, D is TRBD2 (5 bases). This CDR3 region has 14 residues. With 7 bases removed from V and 0 bases from J, the gap between germline ends came to 10 bases. Germline V gives CDR1 MNHNS, CDR2 SASEGT. CDR3 nucleotides: TGTGCCAGCAAAGGACTTAACTCCTACAATGAGCAGTTCTTC. Amino acids: CASKGLNSYNEQFF.

The chain couples TRBV11-1 to TRBJ2-5, with 8 bases aligning to TRBD1. This CDR3 region has 14 residues. J lost 5 bases, V lost 3 bases, and 5 bases had no gene match. CDR1 is SGHAT and CDR2 is FQDESV in the germline V gene (reference sequence). In nucleotides, the CDR3 is TGTGCCAGCAGCTTGCCAGGGGGCGTTGAGACCCAGTACTTC. Its protein is CASSLPGGVETQYF.

A single count supports this clone. The chain links TRBV7-8 to TRBJ2-7; possibly TRBD2 for D (5 bases). Trimming took off 1 base at V and 3 bases at J, with 10 bases between the two ends. The germline CDR1 and CDR2 sequences are SGHVS and FQNEAQ. The CDR3 consists of 14 residues. Here the CDR3 reads CASSLDPADYEQYF. The CDR3 bases are TGTGCCAGCAGCTTAGACCCAGCGGACTACGAGCAGTACTTC.

The genes are TRBV9 and TRBJ2-3, with 9 bases identical to TRBD2. Germline V gene lookup returns CDR1 SGDLS and CDR2 YYNGEE. The CDR3 totals 17 residues. Unmatched junction bases numbered 5, after V lost 0 bases and J lost 0 bases. In nucleotides, the CDR3 is TGTGCCAGCAGCGTAGGCCCTAGCGGGACTAGCACAGATACGCAGTATTTT. Its protein product is CASSVGPSGTSTDTQYF.

The chain couples TRBV14 to TRBJ2-3; 9 nucleotides match TRBD1. The length of the CDR3 is 16 residues. The junction had 4 bases not matched to a gene; V was cut back by 1 base and J by 2 bases. Germline V gene lookup returns CDR1 SGHDN and CDR2 FVKESK. CDR3 amino acids: CASSQGTGVTTDTQYF. For the CDR3, the DNA is TGTGCCAGCAGCCAAGGGACAGGGGTGACCACAGATACGCAGTATTTT.

The J gene is TRBJ2-1, the V gene TRBV7-2; 7 nucleotides agree with TRBD2. The trim removed 3 bases at V and 5 bases at J, leaving 7 bases unmatched. The CDR3 spans 15 residues. The germline CDR1 and CDR2 sequences are SGHTA and FQGNSA. CDR3 bases: TGTGCCAGCAGCTTTGGCCTAGCGGAGAACAATGAGCAGTTCTTC. It is translated as CASSFGLAENNEQFF.

The count of this clone is one. The chain carries TRBV11-2 and TRBJ2-7; D is unclear. Looked up from germline, CDR1 is SGHAT and CDR2 is FQNNGV. The CDR3 covers 11 residues. V lost 3 bases to trimming and J lost 4 bases, with 4 bases between them. The DNA for the CDR3 is TGTGCCAGCAGCTTGACATACGAGCAGTACTTC. This codes for CASSLTYEQYF.

The V call is TRBV2, the J call TRBJ2-1; 8 bases are a match to TRBD1. V gave up 6 bases and J gave up 8 bases; unmatched junction bases: 18. Germline-derived CDR1 and CDR2 are SNHLY and FYNNEI. The CDR3 extends over 17 amino acids. The chain's CDR3 is CASSLFRGQGARDEQFF. The CDR3, as DNA: TGTGCCAGCAGCTTATTCCGCGGACAGGGCGCTCGGGATGAGCAGTTCTTC.

The chain combines TRBV28 with TRBJ2-1, with a possible D match to TRBD2 (5 bases). The CDR3 has 12 amino acids. The germline V gene encodes CDR1 MDHEN and CDR2 SYDVKM. Deletions cut 5 bases from V and 8 bases from J, with 10 bases between. CDR3 protein: CASSIPLDEQFF. The CDR3 nucleotides read TGTGCCAGCAGTATACCACTAGATGAGCAGTTCTTC. The variable domain in full, with the rest retrieved from reference TRBV28 and TRBJ2-1, is DVKVTQSSRYLVKRTGEKVFLECVQDMDHENMFWYRQDPGLGLRLIYFSYDVKMKEKGDIPEGYSVSREKKERFSLILESASTNQTSMYLCASSIPLDEQFFGPGTRLTVL.

The rearrangement uses TRBV29-1 and TRBJ2-1, with 7 bases identical to TRBD2. Germline CDR1 is SQVTM and CDR2 is ANQGSEA. The CDR3 contains 14 residues. The trim removed 5 bases at V and 8 bases at J, leaving 12 bases unmatched. CDR3 loop: CSVISRAGADEQFF. CDR3 DNA: TGCAGCGTTATTTCAAGGGCGGGAGCGGATGAGCAGTTCTTC.

The chain joins TRBV28 to TRBJ1-5, with D unclear. CDR1 MDHEN and CDR2 SYDVKM come from the germline V gene. V was clipped by 3 bases and J by 5 bases, with 5 bases between them. The CDR3 is 12 residues long. Here the CDR3 reads CASSFPDQPQHF. In DNA, the CDR3 is TGTGCCAGCAGTTTCCCCGATCAGCCCCAGCATTTT.

The gene calls are TRBV5-1 and TRBJ2-7, with 9 bases matching TRBD2. V lost 0 bases, J lost 0 bases, and 7 bases stayed unmatched. This CDR3 has 17 amino acids. CDR1 is SGHRS, CDR2 YFSETQ, per germline. CDR3 protein: CASSLVVAGASSYEQYF. The CDR3 bases are TGCGCCAGCAGCTTGGTGGTAGCGGGAGCCTCCTCCTACGAGCAGTACTTC.

The chain recombines TRBV5-1 with TRBJ2-7; 7 bases agree with TRBD2. Germline CDR1 is SGHRS and CDR2 is YFSETQ. The CDR3 is 14 residues long. V dropped 0 bases and J dropped 2; count of bases not matched to a gene: 2. The CDR3 reads CASSLALATYEQYF. The CDR3 nucleotides read TGCGCCAGCAGCTTGGCACTAGCGACCTACGAGCAGTACTTC.

The table lists this clone with a few counts. CDR3 loop: CAWSVHEARPQHF. The CDR3, as DNA: TGTGCCTGGAGTGTCCATGAGGCCCGGCCCCAGCATTTT. The V call is TRBV30, the J call TRBJ1-5, with unresolved D. Germline CDR1 GTSNPN, CDR2 SVGIG (reference sequence). V dropped 0 bases and J dropped 9 bases, with 12 bases sitting between them. The CDR3 loop spans 13 amino acids.

The gene calls are TRBV7-9 and TRBJ2-5; D is uncertain. Germline loops: CDR1 SEHNR, CDR2 FQNEAQ (reference sequence). Trimming shortened V by 6 bases and J by 2 bases, and 7 bases separated the two germline ends. This CDR3 comprises 12 residues. The CDR3 sequence: CASSSLQETQYF. The CDR3 DNA is TGTGCCAGCAGTAGTCTGCAAGAGACCCAGTACTTC. The full variable domain, rest sourced from reference TRBV7-9 and TRBJ2-5, is DTGVSQNPRHKITKRGQNVTFRCDPISEHNRLYWYRQTLGQGPEFLTYFQNEAQLEKSRLLSDRFSAERPKGSFSTLEIQRTEQGDSAMYLCASSSLQETQYFGPGTRLLVL.

This sequence joins TRBV10-3 and TRBJ1-1; D is unresolved. Germline values: CDR1 ENHRY, CDR2 SYGVKD. This CDR3 has 15 amino acids. V was clipped by 0 bases and J by 5 bases, with 13 bases between them. CDR3 loop: CAISESGVAQTEAFF. The CDR3, as DNA: TGTGCCATCAGTGAGTCGGGAGTCGCGCAGACTGAAGCTTTCTTT.

This sequence joins TRBV18 and TRBJ1-4; 8 bases line up with TRBD1. Germline loops: CDR1 KGHSH, CDR2 LQKENI. The CDR3 extends over 17 amino acids. With V trimmed by 6 bases and J by 7 bases, 16 bases remained unmatched. CDR3: CASSPEIVQGAGEKLFF. The CDR3 nucleotides are TGTGCCAGCTCGCCGGAGATTGTCCAGGGGGCAGGTGAAAAACTGTTTTTT.

The rearrangement uses TRBV5-1 and TRBJ2-3, with TRBD2 matching over 9 bases. From germline, CDR1 is SGHRS and CDR2 YFSETQ. The CDR3 is 14 residues long. V trimming: 2 bases; J trimming: 5 bases; junction bases outside the gene matches: 3. CDR3 region: CASSFSGGGDTQYF. CDR3 nucleotide sequence: TGCGCCAGCAGCTTTAGCGGGGGCGGAGATACGCAGTATTTT.

The rearrangement links TRBV7-3 to TRBJ2-3; D might be TRBD1 (5 bases). This CDR3 contains 13 residues. CDR1 is SGHTA, CDR2 FQGTGA, per germline. V was clipped by 5 bases and J by 4 bases, with 10 bases between them. CDR3 amino acids: CASSQGVSDTQYF. CDR3 DNA sequence: TGTGCCAGCAGCCAAGGGGTGTCAGATACGCAGTATTTT.